This T cell receptor (beta chain) was documented in a study of vaccination and CD4 T cells after COVID-19. Treatment meaning: roughly ten-day PBMC culture with coronavirus spike peptide pools or control peptides (ViraFEST assay). Positive PCR dates covered March to December 2020, before US Alpha, Beta and Delta variants. Sequencing of the DNA from cultured CD4+ T cells was carried out with the Oncomine TCR Beta short-read assay. TCRdb re-analysed the PCR reads in MiXCR, keeping a single row per CDR3 protein. The sample holds some 9,300 distinct CDR3 sequences, around 70% seen once. Germline CDR1 SGHTA, CDR2 FQGNSA. The length of the CDR3 is 16 residues. Turning to this clonotype: What it binds is unknown. Germline is not matched at one junction end, which may reflect a read error.

The gene calls are TRBV7-2 and TRBJ2-7, with TRBD2 matching over 7 bases. Material: CD4+ T cells from blood, cultured in vitro. This sequence originates from a human donor who had recovered from COVID-19. CDR3 sequence: CASSVAGRDGSYEQYF. Here the CDR3 DNA reads TGTGCCAGCAGCGTAGCGGGTAGGGACGGATCCTACGAGCAGTACTTC.